This is a list of T cell receptor beta chains from one sample in a study of blood T cell repertoires in COVID-19. Measured with immunoSEQ multiplex PCR; TCRdb has only the in-frame clones, and not every one. Of over 100,000 clones listed, 84% are singletons. Sequencing was done on a sample of PBMCs or T cells enriched from blood (not recorded which). These TCRs come from a woman in her twenties or thirties who had recovered from COVID-19. Both conserved end residues are part of each CDR3. A D gene is named only where the DNA matches it firmly. Clone sizes are given selectively: once, few, many, or a class where the clone is expanded.

cdr3_aa: CASSLLWGQFNTGELFF
cdr3_nt: TGTGCCAGCAGTCTCCTGTGGGGACAATTTAACACCGGGGAGCTGTTTTTT
v_call: TRBV28
j_call: TRBJ2-2
clone_size: .
d_call: .

cdr3_aa: CASSKTGTNEKLFF
cdr3_nt: TGTGCCAGCAGCAAGACAGGTACCAATGAAAAACTGTTTTTT
v_call: TRBV28
j_call: TRBJ1-4
clone_size: few
d_call: .

cdr3_aa: CATSDLKDGREGDTQYF
cdr3_nt: TGTGCCACCAGTGATTTGAAGGATGGGCGGGAGGGAGATACGCAGTATTTT
v_call: TRBV24-1
j_call: TRBJ2-3
clone_size: once
d_call: TRBD2

cdr3_aa: CASSQDPWQGPNYGYTF
cdr3_nt: TGTGCCAGCAGCCAAGATCCCTGGCAGGGTCCTAACTATGGCTACACCTTC
v_call: TRBV3-1/TRBV3-2
j_call: TRBJ1-2
clone_size: .
d_call: .

cdr3_aa: CASSDRGVQETQYF
cdr3_nt: TGTGCCAGCAGTGATCGGGGGGTCCAAGAGACCCAGTACTTC
v_call: TRBV2
j_call: TRBJ2-5
clone_size: .
d_call: TRBD2

cdr3_aa: CASSIQDRPYVEQYF
cdr3_nt: TGTGCCAGCAGCATACAGGACAGACCCTACGTAGAGCAGTACTTC
v_call: TRBV7-9
j_call: TRBJ2-7
clone_size: .
d_call: .

cdr3_aa: CASSWLTGSNYGYTF
cdr3_nt: TGTGCCAGCAGCTGGTTGACAGGATCAAACTATGGCTACACCTTC
v_call: TRBV5-6
j_call: TRBJ1-2
clone_size: .
d_call: .

cdr3_aa: CSVVGSPNQPQHF
cdr3_nt: TGCAGCGTTGTGGGGAGTCCTAATCAGCCCCAGCATTTT
v_call: TRBV29-1
j_call: TRBJ1-5
clone_size: .
d_call: .

cdr3_aa: CASLRGRESTDTQYF
cdr3_nt: TGTGCCAGCCTCAGGGGGCGGGAAAGCACAGATACGCAGTATTTT
v_call: TRBV9
j_call: TRBJ2-3
clone_size: .
d_call: TRBD1

cdr3_aa: CAWSKTSSAQYF
cdr3_nt: TGTGCCTGGAGTAAAACTAGCAGCGCGCAGTATTTT
v_call: TRBV30
j_call: TRBJ2-3
clone_size: .
d_call: .

cdr3_aa: CASSYAFDRCGNTIYF
cdr3_nt: TGTGCCAGCAGTTACGCCTTCGACAGGTGTGGAAACACCATATATTTT
v_call: TRBV6-7
j_call: TRBJ1-3
clone_size: .
d_call: .

cdr3_aa: CASSLSFSYNEQFF
cdr3_nt: TGTGCCAGCAGCTTGAGCTTTTCCTACAATGAGCAGTTCTTC
v_call: TRBV7-9
j_call: TRBJ2-1
clone_size: .
d_call: .

cdr3_aa: CASSVSGTAEAFF
cdr3_nt: TGTGCCAGCAGCGTCTCCGGGACAGCTGAAGCTTTCTTT
v_call: TRBV7-6
j_call: TRBJ1-1
clone_size: few
d_call: TRBD1

cdr3_aa: CASNFAGTDTQYF
cdr3_nt: TGTGCCAGCAACTTTGCAGGCACAGATACGCAGTATTTT
v_call: TRBV7-8
j_call: TRBJ2-3
clone_size: once
d_call: .

cdr3_aa: CATSGLEDEQYF
cdr3_nt: TGTGCCACCTCCGGCCTAGAGGACGAGCAGTACTTC
v_call: TRBV24-1
j_call: TRBJ2-7
clone_size: .
d_call: .

cdr3_aa: CASSPMGGRTDTQYF
cdr3_nt: TGTGCCAGCAGCCCGATGGGCGGGAGAACAGATACGCAGTATTTT
v_call: TRBV3-1/TRBV3-2
j_call: TRBJ2-3
clone_size: few
d_call: TRBD2

cdr3_aa: CASSSQGRADTQYF
cdr3_nt: TGTGCCAGCAGTTCCCAGGGTCGCGCAGATACGCAGTATTTT
v_call: TRBV6-5
j_call: TRBJ2-3
clone_size: .
d_call: .

cdr3_aa: CASSLAGLNYGYTF
cdr3_nt: TGCGCCAGCAGCTTGGCAGGGTTGAACTATGGCTACACCTTC
v_call: TRBV5-1
j_call: TRBJ1-2
clone_size: .
d_call: .

cdr3_aa: CASSFSLAVSYEQYF
cdr3_nt: TGTGCCAGCAGCTTCTCACTAGCGGTATCCTACGAGCAGTACTTC
v_call: TRBV11-2
j_call: TRBJ2-7
clone_size: .
d_call: TRBD2

cdr3_aa: CASSRRGRANF
cdr3_nt: TGTGCCAGCAGTCGCAGGGGGCGTGCAAACTTC
v_call: TRBV5-8
j_call: TRBJ1-2
clone_size: once
d_call: TRBD1

cdr3_aa: CASSIATGGGTEAFF
cdr3_nt: TGTGCCAGTAGTATAGCTACGGGGGGGGGCACTGAAGCTTTCTTT
v_call: TRBV19
j_call: TRBJ1-1
clone_size: .
d_call: .

cdr3_aa: CASSPLGQSEAFF
cdr3_nt: TGCGCCAGCAGCCCTCTAGGACAGTCTGAAGCTTTCTTT
v_call: TRBV4-1
j_call: TRBJ1-1
clone_size: .
d_call: .

cdr3_aa: CASSAGGSTDTQYF
cdr3_nt: TGTGCCAGCAGCGCAGGGGGGAGCACAGATACGCAGTATTTT
v_call: TRBV9
j_call: TRBJ2-3
clone_size: .
d_call: .

cdr3_aa: CASSTLAGGLDEQYF
cdr3_nt: TGTGCCAGTAGTACACTAGCGGGAGGTCTCGACGAGCAGTACTTC
v_call: TRBV19
j_call: TRBJ2-7
clone_size: .
d_call: TRBD2

cdr3_aa: CATSVVGGPWDEQFF
cdr3_nt: TGTGCCACCAGTGTGGTGGGAGGCCCATGGGATGAGCAGTTCTTC
v_call: TRBV24-1
j_call: TRBJ2-1
clone_size: .
d_call: .

cdr3_aa: CASSDRGQDTQYF
cdr3_nt: TGTGCCAGCAGCGACAGGGGGCAGGATACGCAGTATTTT
v_call: TRBV7-3
j_call: TRBJ2-3
clone_size: .
d_call: TRBD1

cdr3_aa: CASSILNGMELFF
cdr3_nt: TGTGCCAGTAGTATCCTCAACGGGATGGAGCTGTTTTTT
v_call: TRBV19
j_call: TRBJ2-2
clone_size: .
d_call: .

cdr3_aa: CASSLAVLYNEQFF
cdr3_nt: TGCGCCAGCAGCTTGGCGGTACTGTACAATGAGCAGTTCTTC
v_call: TRBV5-1
j_call: TRBJ2-1
clone_size: .
d_call: .

cdr3_aa: CASSGPGDTQYF
cdr3_nt: TGCGCCAGCAGCGGGCCAGGAGATACGCAGTATTTT
v_call: TRBV4-3
j_call: TRBJ2-3
clone_size: .
d_call: .

cdr3_aa: CASSPGQGGGELFF
cdr3_nt: TGTGCCAGTAGCCCGGGACAGGGGGGCGGGGAGCTGTTTTTT
v_call: TRBV19
j_call: TRBJ2-2
clone_size: .
d_call: TRBD1

cdr3_aa: CASSPLGTNYGYTF
cdr3_nt: TGCGCCAGCAGCCCACTCGGGACAAACTATGGCTACACCTTC
v_call: TRBV5-1
j_call: TRBJ1-2
clone_size: .
d_call: .

cdr3_aa: CASSLKGPPYEQYF
cdr3_nt: TGTGCCAGCAGCTTAAAGGGGCCCCCTTACGAGCAGTACTTC
v_call: TRBV7-3
j_call: TRBJ2-7
clone_size: .
d_call: .

cdr3_aa: CASSPGSGNTEAFF
cdr3_nt: TGCGCCAGCAGCCCGGGGAGTGGGAACACTGAAGCTTTCTTT
v_call: TRBV5-1
j_call: TRBJ1-1
clone_size: .
d_call: .

cdr3_aa: CASSQSQLAYTDTQYF
cdr3_nt: TGTGCCAGCAGCCAAAGTCAACTAGCGTACACAGATACGCAGTATTTT
v_call: TRBV3-1/TRBV3-2
j_call: TRBJ2-3
clone_size: .
d_call: TRBD2

cdr3_aa: CASSPRGGSGSYEQYF
cdr3_nt: TGTGCCAGCTCACCACGAGGAGGTTCGGGTTCCTACGAGCAGTACTTC
v_call: TRBV18
j_call: TRBJ2-7
clone_size: .
d_call: .

cdr3_aa: CASSSGQYGYTF
cdr3_nt: TGTGCCAGCAGCTCAGGACAGTACGGCTACACCTTC
v_call: TRBV7-9
j_call: TRBJ1-2
clone_size: .
d_call: .

cdr3_aa: CASSAIEGGVAYNEQFF
cdr3_nt: TGTGCCAGCAGCGCCATCGAGGGGGGGGTCGCCTACAATGAGCAGTTCTTC
v_call: TRBV9
j_call: TRBJ2-1
clone_size: .
d_call: .

cdr3_aa: CASGTAQGPPYEQYF
cdr3_nt: TGTGCCAGCGGAACCGCCCAGGGGCCCCCCTACGAGCAGTACTTC
v_call: TRBV28
j_call: TRBJ2-7
clone_size: once
d_call: .

cdr3_aa: CASTYRASGRPFHRVF
cdr3_nt: TGTGCCAGCACCTACCGGGCTAGCGGGAGGCCCTTCCACAGGGTATTT
v_call: TRBV5-6
j_call: TRBJ2-3
clone_size: .
d_call: TRBD2

cdr3_aa: CASSPQGAVNTEAFF
cdr3_nt: TGTGCCAGCAGCCCCCAGGGGGCGGTCAACACTGAAGCTTTCTTT
v_call: TRBV7-8
j_call: TRBJ1-1
clone_size: .
d_call: TRBD1

cdr3_aa: CASSWTDYEQYF
cdr3_nt: TGTGCCAGCAGCTGGACTGACTACGAGCAGTACTTC
v_call: TRBV6-5
j_call: TRBJ2-7
clone_size: .
d_call: .

cdr3_aa: CASSLGVGLAGHTDTQYF
cdr3_nt: TGTGCCAGCAGTTTAGGAGTAGGGCTAGCGGGCCACACAGATACGCAGTATTTT
v_call: TRBV28
j_call: TRBJ2-3
clone_size: .
d_call: TRBD2

cdr3_aa: CASSKAGGPLNEQFF
cdr3_nt: TGTGCCAGCAGCAAAGCGGGAGGGCCCCTCAATGAGCAGTTCTTC
v_call: TRBV6-5
j_call: TRBJ2-1
clone_size: .
d_call: TRBD2

cdr3_aa: CASAVRSGANVLTF
cdr3_nt: TGTGCCAGCGCCGTACGGTCCGGGGCCAACGTCCTGACTTTC
v_call: TRBV7-9
j_call: TRBJ2-6
clone_size: .
d_call: .

cdr3_aa: CASSVEGLLSGANVLTF
cdr3_nt: TGTGCCAGCAGCGTAGAAGGACTACTCTCTGGGGCCAACGTCCTGACTTTC
v_call: TRBV9
j_call: TRBJ2-6
clone_size: .
d_call: .

cdr3_aa: CASSLGGGTGYTF
cdr3_nt: TGTGCCAGCTCACTGGGAGGGGGAACTGGCTACACCTTC
v_call: TRBV18
j_call: TRBJ1-2
clone_size: .
d_call: .

cdr3_aa: CATSALGTPEQYF
cdr3_nt: TGTGCCACCAGTGCCTTAGGGACTCCCGAGCAGTACTTC
v_call: TRBV24-1
j_call: TRBJ2-7
clone_size: .
d_call: .

cdr3_aa: CASSLIGGVSPLHF
cdr3_nt: TGTGCCAGCAGCTTAATTGGGGGGGTATCACCCCTCCACTTT
v_call: TRBV7-3
j_call: TRBJ1-6
clone_size: .
d_call: .